This T cell receptor beta chain is drawn from a study of OX40 agonist ivuxolimab in advanced cancers. The table came from immunoSEQ multiplex PCR; TCRdb's copy has only in-frame clones and leaves some out. The sample contains roughly 76,000 clones, roughly 86% of which appear only once. Autoimmune disease history or systemic immunosuppression barred patients. Unmatched junction bases numbered 2, after V lost 3 bases and J lost 3 bases. Germline lookup yields CDR1 SGHDT and CDR2 YYEEEE. The CDR3 runs to 14 residues. The chain carries TRBV5-6 and TRBJ2-7; 11 nucleotides match TRBD1. Here the sequenced sample was CD4+ or CD8+ T cells sorted from blood, taken in a trial of the OX40 agonist ivuxolimab. The receptor was isolated from an adult with an advanced solid tumor such as melanoma, head and neck, liver or kidney cancer. Written as DNA, the CDR3 is TGTGCCAGCAGCTACGGGACAGGGGGCTACGAGCAGTACTTC. Its protein product is CASSYGTGGYEQYF.